This T cell receptor (beta chain) was observed in a study of cytomegalovirus exposure and HLA in healthy donors. General study points: Previously analyzed data showed that most TCR beta V segments were productive at a frequency of about 87% or about 30%.

Turning to this clone: The antigen is not known.

PCR used 60 Vbeta primers and 13 Jbeta primers. Clones were sequenced by immunoSEQ multiplex PCR, and TCRdb holds only the in-frame ones, with some missing. The sample has about 150,000 clones; over 65% are singletons. Source material: PBMCs. The sequence was collected from a woman aged 25 to 39 in good health and CMV-seropositive.

CDR3 in DNA: TGTGCCAGCAGTGAAACAGGATCCTACGAGCAGTACTTC. This encodes CASSETGSYEQYF. This rearrangement joins TRBV25-1 to TRBJ2-7; the D gene is possibly TRBD1 (5 bases). Germline loops: CDR1 MGHDK, CDR2 SYGVNS. The length of the CDR3 is 13 residues. V was shortened by 2 bases and J by 1 base, with 6 bases between the two germline ends.